This is a list of T cell receptor beta chains from one sample in a study of regulatory T cells in long-lasting Graves disease. TCRdb used MiXCR to reprocess the multiplex PCR reads, holding one entry per CDR3 protein. Here the sample spans around 460,000 distinct CDR3 sequences, under 25% being singletons. The sample in question was peripheral blood mononuclear cells (PBMCs), obtained when the disease was refractory, from a patient treated with antithyroid drugs. Every receptor here comes from a female donor with Graves disease. Both conserved end residues are part of each CDR3. The order of the fields is J gene, V gene, clone size, D gene, CDR3 protein, CDR3 DNA. The D gene is left open where the match is weak. Not all rows give a size; the values are once, few, many and, for expanded clones, a class.

TRBJ1-1,TRBV24-1,-,-,CATRPGGANEAFF,TGTGCCACCAGACCTGGGGGGGCGAATGAAGCTTTCTTT
TRBJ1-5,TRBV6-2/TRBV6-3,few,-,CASSYSWQLSPQHF,TGTGCCAGCAGTTACTCTTGGCAGCTAAGCCCCCAGCATTTT
TRBJ1-1,TRBV6-5,many,-,CASSYSLRGTEAFF,TGTGCCAGCAGTTACTCGCTAAGGGGCACTGAAGCTTTCTTT
TRBJ2-7,TRBV7-3,many,TRBD1,CASSGQGRPLWGFEQYF,TGTGCCAGCAGCGGACAGGGCCGACCATTATGGGGGTTCGAGCAGTACTTC
TRBJ1-1,TRBV7-2,few,TRBD1,CASSADRDLKAFF,TGTGCCAGCAGCGCGGACAGGGACTTAAAAGCTTTCTTT
TRBJ1-3,TRBV5-1,-,-,CASTFGGRPGGNTIYF,TGCGCCAGCACCTTTGGCGGCAGGCCGGGGGGAAACACCATATATTTT
TRBJ1-2,TRBV9,few,TRBD1,CASSVRRRGIYYGYTF,TGTGCCAGCAGCGTTAGGCGCAGGGGGATTTACTATGGCTACACCTTC
TRBJ2-7,TRBV10-3,-,TRBD2,CAIGPTGREQHF,TGTGCCATTGGACCGACCGGGAGGGAGCAGCACTTC
TRBJ1-1,TRBV30,-,-,CAWSINEGRAFF,TGTGCCTGGAGTATTAATGAGGGTCGAGCTTTCTTT
TRBJ1-2,TRBV7-2,many,TRBD1,CASSLELRDSGGYTF,TGTGCCAGCAGCTTAGAGCTCCGGGACAGTGGTGGCTACACCTTC
TRBJ1-1,TRBV6-2/TRBV6-3,many,-,CASGEGLGVGAFF,TGTGCCAGCGGCGAAGGACTTGGAGTGGGAGCTTTCTTT
TRBJ1-5,TRBV6-1,many,-,CASSPRWVSNQPQHF,TGTGCCAGCAGTCCCCGGTGGGTGAGCAATCAGCCCCAGCATTTT
TRBJ1-6,TRBV28,-,-,CASTPTGRGISPLHF,TGTGCCAGCACCCCCACAGGGAGGGGGATTTCACCCCTCCACTTT
TRBJ2-7,TRBV20-1,few,-,CSAPPSSASYEQYF,TGCAGTGCCCCCCCCAGCTCGGCTTCCTACGAGCAGTACTTC
TRBJ2-7,TRBV2,few,-,CASSEPTYEQYF,TGTGCCAGCAGTGAGCCCACCTACGAGCAGTACTTC
TRBJ2-5,TRBV11-2,few,-,CASSLDPSRLEAQYF,TGTGCCAGCAGCTTAGACCCTAGTCGTCTAGAGGCCCAGTACTTC
TRBJ1-5,TRBV6-2/TRBV6-3,-,-,CASSTPGPDNQPQHF,TGTGCCAGCAGTACCCCGGGGCCTGACAATCAGCCCCAGCATTTT
TRBJ2-1,TRBV20-1,-,-,CSARDRAPANYNEQFF,TGCAGTGCTAGAGACCGGGCCCCAGCCAACTACAATGAGCAGTTCTTC
TRBJ1-1,TRBV7-2,few,-,CASSLITGWNTEAFF,TGTGCCAGCAGCTTAATCACGGGTTGGAACACTGAAGCTTTCTTT
TRBJ2-2,TRBV5-5,-,-,CASSLWLLTGELFF,TGTGCCAGCAGCTTGTGGCTGCTCACCGGGGAGCTGTTTTTT
TRBJ2-7,TRBV7-2,few,TRBD2,CASRGGSVAYEQYF,TGTGCCAGCAGGGGAGGGAGTGTGGCCTACGAGCAGTACTTC
TRBJ1-1,TRBV9,-,-,CASSVTGRDTEAFF,TGTGCCAGCAGCGTTACAGGGAGGGACACTGAAGCTTTCTTT
TRBJ1-1,TRBV28,many,-,CASSLYRQRDTEAFF,TGTGCCAGCAGTTTATACAGACAGCGGGACACTGAAGCTTTCTTT
TRBJ2-4,TRBV19,few,-,CASRRTEAKNIQYF,TGTGCCAGTAGGAGGACCGAAGCCAAAAACATTCAGTACTTC
TRBJ1-1,TRBV5-1,many,-,CASSLLQGRGTEAFF,TGCGCCAGCAGCTTGCTCCAGGGAAGAGGCACTGAAGCTTTCTTT
TRBJ2-6,TRBV28,many,TRBD1,CASSPISGTGGNVLTF,TGTGCCAGCAGTCCAATCTCCGGGACAGGGGGCAACGTCCTGACTTTC
TRBJ2-5,TRBV2,many,-,CASRLAFSQYF,TGTGCCAGCAGGCTAGCATTTTCCCAGTACTTC
TRBJ1-3,TRBV12-3/TRBV12-4,many,-,CASSRSRESASGNTIYF,TGTGCCAGCAGCCGATCCAGGGAATCCGCCTCTGGAAACACCATATATTTT
TRBJ1-6,TRBV10-3,-,TRBD1,CAISVDRANSPLHF,TGTGCCATCAGTGTGGACAGGGCCAATTCACCCCTCCACTTT
TRBJ2-1,TRBV11-1,many,-,CASSLATGNEQFF,TGTGCCAGCAGCTTAGCGACCGGAAATGAGCAGTTCTTC
TRBJ1-1,TRBV5-1,-,-,CASSFFWNTEAFF,TGCGCCAGCAGCTTTTTCTGGAACACTGAAGCTTTCTTT
TRBJ2-5,TRBV5-6,few,TRBD2,CASSTSGGGETQYF,TGTGCCAGCAGCACCAGCGGGGGCGGCGAGACCCAGTACTTC
TRBJ2-5,TRBV10-3,few,TRBD1,CAISDRVRQGVETQYF,TGTGCCATCAGTGACCGAGTCCGACAGGGGGTGGAGACCCAGTACTTC
TRBJ1-2,TRBV27,many,TRBD1,CASSSRDSSYGYTF,TGTGCCAGCAGTTCCCGGGACAGCTCCTATGGCTACACCTTC
TRBJ1-2,TRBV7-2,few,-,CASAGFYGYTF,TGTGCCAGTGCGGGCTTCTATGGCTACACCTTC
TRBJ1-1,TRBV3-1,many,-,CASQPGGGNTEAFF,TGTGCCAGTCAGCCCGGGGGAGGAAACACTGAAGCTTTCTTT
TRBJ2-7,TRBV13,-,-,CASSTGISYEQYF,TGTGCCAGCAGTACAGGGATCTCCTACGAGCAGTACTTC
TRBJ2-5,TRBV7-2,many,-,CASSLTVAGIETQYF,TGTGCCAGCAGCTTGACGGTAGCAGGAATCGAGACCCAGTACTTC
TRBJ1-2,TRBV12-3/TRBV12-4,many,TRBD1,CATEPGQGYGYTF,TGTGCCACCGAGCCGGGACAGGGATATGGCTACACCTTC
TRBJ1-4,TRBV18,-,TRBD1,CASSVRGQGNEKLFF,TGTGCCAGCTCAGTGCGGGGACAGGGTAACGAAAAACTGTTTTTT
TRBJ1-1,TRBV3-1,-,-,CASSQWGTPNTEAFF,TGTGCCAGCAGCCAGTGGGGGACACCGAACACTGAAGCTTTCTTT
TRBJ1-2,TRBV5-6,-,TRBD1,CASSRTGALDTF,TGTGCCAGCAGCAGGACAGGGGCCCTAGACACCTTC
TRBJ2-1,TRBV27,few,-,CASSFWSEGSWDEQFF,TGTGCCAGCAGTTTCTGGAGTGAGGGGAGCTGGGATGAGCAGTTCTTC
TRBJ2-7,TRBV20-1,-,TRBD2,CSAAATSGGRYEQYF,TGCAGTGCTGCCGCGACTAGCGGGGGCCGATACGAGCAGTACTTC
TRBJ1-1,TRBV14,few,-,CASSPQPGRRAYTEAFF,TGTGCCAGCAGCCCCCAACCGGGCAGGAGGGCTTACACTGAAGCTTTCTTT
TRBJ2-5,TRBV12-3/TRBV12-4,many,-,CASSSAGLDQETQYF,TGTGCCAGCAGTTCCGCCGGGCTAGACCAAGAGACCCAGTACTTC
TRBJ2-5,TRBV9,few,-,CASNRGSETQYF,TGTGCCAGCAATCGGGGGAGCGAGACCCAGTACTTC
TRBJ1-1,TRBV20-1,-,-,CSAGSPGAPNTEAFF,TGCAGTGCTGGGTCACCTGGGGCACCGAACACTGAAGCTTTCTTT
TRBJ1-1,TRBV20-1,-,TRBD1,CSARLRQGIGAEAFF,TGCAGTGCTAGACTACGACAGGGGATAGGTGCTGAAGCTTTCTTT
TRBJ1-5,TRBV15,many,-,CATSGDLGGPQHF,TGTGCCACCAGCGGAGACCTCGGTGGACCCCAGCATTTT
TRBJ2-5,TRBV19,many,-,CASSRAVQGAGAQYF,TGTGCCAGTAGTAGAGCCGTCCAGGGCGCTGGGGCCCAGTACTTC
TRBJ1-5,TRBV16,many,-,CASSQSHGPNQPQHF,TGTGCCAGCAGCCAATCTCACGGACCAAATCAGCCCCAGCATTTT
TRBJ1-6,TRBV5-1,-,-,CASSLDPRAPLHF,TGCGCCAGCAGCTTGGACCCCCGGGCACCCCTCCACTTT
TRBJ2-4,TRBV19,-,-,CASSPWGDIQYF,TGTGCCAGTAGTCCCTGGGGGGACATTCAGTACTTC
TRBJ2-7,TRBV28,many,-,CASSLAGSPSYEQYF,TGTGCCAGCAGTTTGGCCGGGAGCCCCTCCTACGAGCAGTACTTC
TRBJ2-2,TRBV12-3/TRBV12-4,-,TRBD1,CASKTGGTGELFF,TGTGCCAGCAAGACAGGGGGCACCGGGGAGCTGTTTTTT
TRBJ2-7,TRBV20-1,-,-,CSAPRTGNSYEQYF,TGCAGTGCGCCCAGGACCGGGAACTCCTACGAGCAGTACTTC
TRBJ2-4,TRBV2,few,TRBD1,CASSGAGGSGGGIQYF,TGTGCCAGCAGTGGCGCAGGGGGCTCGGGCGGAGGCATTCAGTACTTC
TRBJ2-2,TRBV12-3/TRBV12-4,-,TRBD1,CASSLLRRRNRGLQGELFF,TGTGCCAGCAGTTTACTCCGACGGCGAAACAGGGGGTTACAAGGGGAGCTGTTTTTT